These 10 T cell receptor beta chains were all obtained from the same sample, sequenced in a study of T cell repertoires in cytomegalovirus infection. Their cognate antigens are unknown. TCRdb processed the reads anew with MiXCR; each CDR3 protein has one entry. The sample lists about 830,000 distinct CDR3 sequences; 30% to 35% were seen once. Source: cultured CD8+ T cells from PBMCs, taken from culture after CMV antigen stimulation. These receptor sequences come from a human donor in good health (CMV status not recorded). Some clones in this sample may be carry-over from other donors' samples.

With respect to this clonotype: A much larger clone lies one base from this, so it may be a read error. The chain is built from TRBV7-2 and TRBJ2-5; 10 bases line up with TRBD2. The CDR3 contains 18 residues. Germline V gene data show CDR1 as SGHTA and CDR2 as FQGNSA. CDR3 protein: CASSYRLPLAGVQETQHF. Here the CDR3 DNA reads TGTGCCAGCAGCTATCGACTTCCCCTAGCGGGGGTCCAAGAGACCCAGCACTTC.

V and J are TRBV6-6 and TRBJ1-4; D is uncertain. CDR1 and CDR2 (germline): MNHNY, SVGAGI (reference sequence). The V end was cut by 5 bases, the J end by 6 bases, with 16 bases between. This CDR3 comprises 15 residues. CDR3 sequence: CASSTQPFVDEKLFF. CDR3 DNA sequence: TGTGCCAGCAGTACCCAGCCATTCGTGGATGAAAAACTGTTTTTT.

The rearrangement links TRBV5-1 to TRBJ1-1; D ambiguous. This CDR3 region has 15 residues. From germline, CDR1 is SGHRS and CDR2 YFSETQ. The V and J ends lost 1 base and 0 bases respectively, with 10 bases between them. CDR3 sequence (DNA): TGCGCCAGCAGCTTGTTTGGGCAGGTGAACACTGAAGCTTTCTTT. It encodes CASSLFGQVNTEAFF.

The sample holds many counts of this clonotype. The chain employs TRBV12-3 or TRBV12-4 and TRBJ1-1; no clear D. Between the trimmed V and J ends, which lost 5 bases and 6 bases, there was a span of 7 bases. CDR3 length: 11 amino acids. In DNA, the CDR3 is TGTGCCAGCAGTCCGGGTCCTGAAGCTTTCTTT. The encoded protein is CASSPGPEAFF.

Comment on this clonotype: One end of the junction is discordant with germline, which a read error may explain. This chain joins TRBV27 and TRBJ1-4; TRBD1 aligns across 7 bases. The CDR3 has 14 amino acids. Germline CDR1 MNHEY, CDR2 SMNVEV (reference sequence). The CDR3 loop reads CVSTGRDSREKLFF. The DNA of the CDR3 is TGTGTCAGCACCGGGAGGGACAGCCGTGAAAAACTGTTTTTT.

J is TRBJ1-1 and V is TRBV6-5; 7 bases line up with TRBD1. The length of the CDR3 is 15 residues. CDR1 and CDR2 (germline): MNHEY, SVGAGI. V was clipped by 6 bases and J by 2 bases; unmatched bases: 9. The CDR3 nucleotides read TGTGCCAGCAGCTACCGGACAGGACTTAACACTGAAGCTTTCTTT. This translates into CASSYRTGLNTEAFF.

The rearrangement joins TRBV19 to TRBJ2-1; D may be TRBD1 (6 bases). The germline V gene has CDR1 LNHDA and CDR2 SQIVND (reference sequence). This CDR3 is 14 amino acids long. V gave up 6 bases and J gave up 0 bases, with 9 bases separating them. CDR3 coding DNA: TGTGCCAGTAGACGGACAGACTCCTACAATGAGCAGTTCTTC. Amino acid sequence: CASRRTDSYNEQFF.

The chain couples TRBV27 to TRBJ2-2; D ambiguous. The CDR3 extends over 14 amino acids. V lost 1 base, J lost 6 bases, and 9 bases lay in between. CDR1 is MNHEY, CDR2 SMNVEV, per germline (reference sequence). CDR3 loop: CASSLLGTSGELFF. In nucleotides, the CDR3 is TGTGCCAGCAGTTTATTAGGAACATCCGGGGAGCTGTTTTTT.

This clonotype has ten or more counts. The chain links TRBV6-5 to TRBJ1-2; no firm D call. The CDR3 is 13 amino acids. Germline CDR1 reads MNHEY; CDR2 reads SVGAGI. Trimming pared 2 bases from V and 4 bases from J, leaving 8 bases between. CDR3: CASSYSGSYGYTF. CDR3 bases: TGTGCCAGCAGTTACAGCGGCAGCTATGGCTACACCTTC.

The rearrangement links TRBV15 to TRBJ2-1, with a weak D call TRBD1 (5 bases). V was pared by 8 bases and J by 9 bases, with 17 bases between. The CDR3 extends over 13 amino acids. Germline V lookup: CDR1 LNHNV, CDR2 YYDKDF (reference sequence). The CDR3 DNA reads TGTGCCACCGACAACAGGTCCACCTTTGAGCAGTTCTTC. It is translated as CATDNRSTFEQFF.